The 23 T cell receptor beta chains below come from one sample, sequenced in a study of cytomegalovirus exposure and HLA in healthy donors. Both 60 Vbeta primers and 13 Jbeta primers went into the PCR. Data came from immunoSEQ multiplex PCR; TCRdb stores just in-frame clones and leaves some out. Counted here are 35,000 to 50,000 clones, 81% occurring once; the ten biggest clones make up 2.5% to 3%. Sequencing was done on a sample of PBMCs. Source of these receptors: a man aged 50-59 years in good health and CMV-seronegative.

The CDR3 DNA follows: TGTGCCAGCAGCCGACAGCGGACTAGCGGTTACAATGAGCAGTTCTTC. Protein sequence: CASSRQRTSGYNEQFF. This chain connects TRBV7-2 to TRBJ2-1; 10 nucleotides align to TRBD2. CDR1 SGHTA and CDR2 FQGNSA come from the germline V gene. This CDR3 is 16 amino acids long. V shed 5 bases and J 4 bases; nucleotides not matched to a gene: 8.

The J gene is TRBJ2-7, the V gene TRBV5-1, with TRBD1 identical over 7 bases. The germline gives CDR1 SGHRS, CDR2 YFSETQ. The CDR3 totals 14 residues. With V trimmed by 5 bases and J by 6 bases, 11 bases remained unmatched. In DNA form, the CDR3 reads TGCGCCAGCAGGGAAGTGACAGGGCTCGGCGAGCAGTACTTC. Protein product: CASREVTGLGEQYF.

The rearrangement links TRBV14 to TRBJ2-5, with a possible D match to TRBD1 (5 bases). The J call is in doubt because the DNA end fits TRBJ2-7 better. CDR3 length: 13 residues. Germline V gene data show CDR1 as SGHDN and CDR2 as FVKESK. For the CDR3, the DNA is TGTGCCAGCAGCCAAGGGGGCCCCTACGAGCAGTACTTC. It encodes CASSQGGPYEQYF.

The rearrangement uses TRBV7-2 and TRBJ2-3, with D possibly matching TRBD1 (6 bases). This CDR3 is built from 15 residues. The ends were cut back, 8 bases at V and 3 bases at J, with 18 bases in the middle. Germline CDR1 reads SGHTA; CDR2 reads FQGNSA. The CDR3 loop reads CASHLDFRGTDTQYF. For the CDR3, the DNA is TGTGCCAGCCATTTGGACTTCAGGGGTACAGATACGCAGTATTTT.

The V gene is TRBV7-2, the J gene TRBJ2-1; TRBD2 might be the D (5 bases). V was shortened by 5 bases and J by 3 bases, with 14 bases between the two germline ends. The CDR3 is made up of 15 amino acids. The germline CDR1 and CDR2 sequences are SGHTA and FQGNSA. CDR3 loop: CASSPASGFYNEQFF. CDR3 nucleotides: TGTGCCAGCAGCCCCGCAAGCGGATTCTACAATGAGCAGTTCTTC.

Here the CDR3 reads CASSLGSLDTEAFF. CDR3 bases: TGTGCCAGCAGCTTGGGGAGTCTGGACACTGAAGCTTTCTTT. The chain combines TRBV5-4 with TRBJ1-1; D unresolved. The CDR3 consists of 14 residues. Germline CDR1 is SGHNT and CDR2 is YYREEE (reference sequence). Trimming took 0 bases from V and 3 from J, leaving 9 bases between them. The full variable domain, its missing parts supplied by reference TRBV5-4 and TRBJ1-1, is ETGVTQSPTHLIKTRGQQVTLRCSSQSGHNTVSWYQQALGQGPQFIFQYYREEENGRGNFPPRFSGLQFPNYSSELNVNALELDDSALYLCASSLGSLDTEAFFGQGTRLTVV.

The genes are TRBV4-3 and TRBJ1-6, with 9 positions matching TRBD1. The V segment lost 7 bases and the J segment 9 bases; nucleotides outside the gene matches: 4. In germline, CDR1 is LGHNA, CDR2 YSLEER. The CDR3 is 13 residues long. The CDR3 nucleotides are TGCGCCAGCACCACAGGGGGCGGTTCACCCCTCCACTTT. Translating gives CASTTGGGSPLHF.

The CDR3 DNA sequence: TGTGCCAGCAGCCGCCGACAGGGCCTCACTGAAGCTTTCTTT. It translates to CASSRRQGLTEAFF. This chain uses TRBV7-9 with TRBJ1-1; TRBD1 matches 7 bases. Germline trimming cut 5 bases from V and 4 bases from J; bases unmatched to any gene: 7. CDR3 length: 14 residues. The germline V gene encodes CDR1 SEHNR and CDR2 FQNEAQ (reference sequence).

CDR3 residues: CASNGFETGGSAEAFF. CDR3 bases: TGTGCCAGCAATGGGTTTGAGACAGGGGGTTCGGCTGAAGCTTTCTTT. The chain couples TRBV28 to TRBJ1-1; 9 nucleotides agree with TRBD1. This CDR3 is 16 amino acids long. The germline gives CDR1 MDHEN, CDR2 SYDVKM. Trimming took 7 bases from V and 6 from J; bases not matched to a gene: 15.

On this clone itself: Other nucleotide sequences in the sample specify the same CDR3. The chain recombines TRBV9 with TRBJ2-6, with TRBD2 matching 9 bases. CDR1 and CDR2 (germline): SGDLS, YYNGEE. V shed 4 bases and J 10 bases; nucleotides not matched to a gene: 6. The CDR3 consists of 14 residues. The CDR3 DNA reads TGTGCCAGCAGCCCTCTGGCGGGGGGGAACGTCCTGACTTTC. Amino acids: CASSPLAGGNVLTF.

There are a few counts of this clone. The gene calls are TRBV11-2 and TRBJ2-7; 10 bases fit TRBD2. V was pared by 4 bases and J by 3 bases, with 6 bases of the junction left unmatched. Germline V CDR1 and CDR2: SGHAT, FQNNGV. The CDR3 is 15 residues long. The CDR3 reads CASSSTSGVNYEQYF. The DNA for the CDR3 is TGTGCCAGCAGCTCCACTAGCGGGGTCAACTACGAGCAGTACTTC.

V usage is TRBV28 and J usage is TRBJ2-7; 9 positions agree with TRBD1. The CDR3 is 14 amino acids. The junction had 7 bases not matched to a gene; V was cut back by 5 bases and J by 5 bases. Germline V CDR1 and CDR2: MDHEN, SYDVKM. The CDR3 nucleotides read TGTGCCAGCAGTAACCGGGACAGGGTTGACGAGCAGTACTTC. Amino acid sequence: CASSNRDRVDEQYF.

Remarks on this clone: Distinct nucleotide sequences in the sample also encode this CDR3. In DNA, the CDR3 is TGTGCCAGCCGGACAGGTTTCGCCTACGAGCAGTACTTC. This translates into CASRTGFAYEQYF. The V call is TRBV6-1, the J call TRBJ2-7, with 7 nucleotides matching TRBD1. The CDR3 covers 13 residues. The V and J ends lost 8 bases and 2 bases, in that order; junction bases with no gene match: 6. The germline gives CDR1 MNHNS, CDR2 SASEGT.

The chain has TRBV7-2 and TRBJ1-1, with 9 bases fitting TRBD1. The CDR3 has 15 amino acids. CDR1 is SGHTA, CDR2 FQGNSA, per germline. Trimming removed 6 bases from V and 1 base from J; junction bases left unmatched: 6. The CDR3 region is CASREPGQGNTEAFF. CDR3 nucleotides: TGTGCCAGCAGAGAACCGGGACAGGGGAACACTGAAGCTTTCTTT.

A word on this clone: The sample carries other DNA sequences with the same CDR3. The rearrangement uses TRBV4-1 and TRBJ2-7, with 7 bases identical to TRBD1. The CDR3 length is 19 residues. Unmatched junction bases numbered 16, after V lost 2 bases and J lost 0 bases. Germline lookup yields CDR1 MGHRA and CDR2 YSYEKL. The CDR3 nucleotides are TGCGCCAGCAGCCAACTTCAAGGGGGCGCGTTCTTTAGCTCCTACGAGCAGTACTTC. This encodes CASSQLQGGAFFSSYEQYF.

The J gene is TRBJ2-3, the V gene TRBV4-3; no firm D call. Per germline, CDR1 LGHNA and CDR2 YSLEER. V was shortened by 0 bases and J by 10 bases, with 8 bases between the two germline ends. The CDR3 has 12 residues. CDR3 bases: TGCGCCAGCAGCCAAGACATAGCAGCGCAGTATTTT. Amino acid sequence: CASSQDIAAQYF.

The rearrangement joins TRBV18 to TRBJ2-5, with 8 bases lining up with TRBD2. Trimming removed 3 bases from V and 4 bases from J; junction bases left unmatched: 4. The length of the CDR3 is 14 residues. The germline gives CDR1 KGHSH, CDR2 LQKENI. CDR3 sequence reads: CASSPSGLVETQYF. CDR3 sequence (DNA): TGTGCCAGCTCACCCTCGGGACTAGTAGAGACCCAGTACTTC.

This CDR3 is CASSLGGRQPQHF. In DNA, the CDR3 is TGTGCCAGCAGTTTAGGGGGGAGACAGCCCCAGCATTTT. The chain links TRBV27 to TRBJ1-5; maybe TRBD1 (5 bases). The V end was cut by 2 bases, the J end by 7 bases, with 9 bases between. The CDR3 covers 13 residues. Germline assignment: CDR1 MNHEY and CDR2 SMNVEV (reference sequence).

The sample holds a few counts of this clone. The chain uses TRBV18 and TRBJ2-4, with D perhaps matching TRBD2 (6 bases). V lost 3 bases and J 10 bases, leaving 13 bases between the germline ends. This CDR3 is built from 13 residues. The germline CDR1 and CDR2 sequences are KGHSH and LQKENI. CDR3 residues: CASSPPDYLIQYF. The CDR3, as DNA: TGTGCCAGCTCACCTCCGGACTACTTGATTCAGTACTTC. Full variable domain (outside the CDR3, taken from reference TRBV18 and TRBJ2-4): NAGVMQNPRHLVRRRGQEARLRCSPMKGHSHVYWYRQLPEEGLKFMVYLQKENIIDESGMPKERFSAEFPKEGPSILRIQQVVRGDSAAYFCASSPPDYLIQYFGAGTRLSVL.

Worth noting for this clone: One end of the junction fails to match germline, which may point to a read error. CDR3 loop: CSSSPPPGAGELFF. The CDR3 coding sequence is TGTTCCAGCAGCCCGCCCCCAGGTGCCGGGGAGCTGTTTTTT. The chain recombines TRBV7-9 with TRBJ2-2; D ambiguous. Germline assignment: CDR1 SEHNR and CDR2 FQNEAQ (reference sequence). CDR3 length: 14 amino acids.

J is TRBJ2-3 and V is TRBV9, with 9 bases fitting TRBD2. CDR3 length: 17 residues. Germline loops: CDR1 SGDLS, CDR2 YYNGEE. J lost 2 bases, V lost 0 bases, and 7 bases had no gene match. CDR3 nucleotides: TGTGCCAGCAGCGTAGAAGCGGGGGGAATTTACACAGATACGCAGTATTTT. Residues: CASSVEAGGIYTDTQYF.

The chain uses TRBV5-6 and TRBJ1-5; D is possibly TRBD1 (5 bases). Germline V gives CDR1 SGHDT, CDR2 YYEEEE. The CDR3 totals 13 residues. V gave up 5 bases and J gave up 6 bases, with 12 bases separating them. CDR3 sequence: CASSPQGSQPQHF. The CDR3 coding sequence is TGTGCCAGCAGTCCCCAGGGAAGTCAGCCCCAGCATTTT.

The V call is TRBV27, the J call TRBJ2-1; 11 nucleotides line up with TRBD1. The CDR3 runs 15 residues. Germline V gene sequence: CDR1 MNHEY, CDR2 SMNVEV (reference sequence). V was clipped by 4 bases and J by 8 bases; unmatched bases: 7. The CDR3 sequence: CASSSPGQGAYEQFF. The CDR3 nucleotides are TGTGCCAGCAGTTCCCCCGGACAGGGGGCATATGAGCAGTTCTTC.